Presented here are 32 T cell receptor beta chains from one specimen sequenced in a study of cytomegalovirus exposure and HLA in healthy donors. PCR involved 60 Vbeta and 13 Jbeta primers. Here immunoSEQ multiplex PCR was the method, and the copy in TCRdb shows in-frame clones only, minus some. The sample has about 180,000 clones; roughly 88% are singletons. Sequenced: PBMCs. Receptors were obtained from a girl under 10 years old in good health and CMV-seropositive.

This chain links TRBV7-9 with TRBJ1-1, with TRBD1 as a possible D gene (6 bases). Trimming took off 5 bases at V and 0 bases at J, with 13 bases between the two ends. Per germline, CDR1 SEHNR and CDR2 FQNEAQ (reference sequence). CDR3 size: 15 residues. The CDR3 coding sequence is TGTGCCAGCAGCCCACAGGGAACGATGAACACTGAAGCTTTCTTT. This translates into CASSPQGTMNTEAFF.

The rearrangement joins TRBV7-2 to TRBJ2-7, with D possibly matching TRBD2 (6 bases). From germline, CDR1 is SGHTA and CDR2 FQGNSA. CDR3 length: 11 amino acids. The V gene lost 5 bases and the J gene lost 6 bases, with 8 bases spanning the gap. CDR3 DNA sequence: TGTGCCAGCAGCCAGACTAGCGAGCAGTACTTC. The encoded protein is CASSQTSEQYF.

This chain joins TRBV7-3 and TRBJ2-1; a weak D match, TRBD2 (5 bases). Trimming left V 5 bases short and J 3 bases short, with 17 bases between. Germline CDR1 is SGHTA and CDR2 is FQGTGA. The CDR3 is 16 amino acids. The CDR3 protein is CASSPTRTLSYNEQFF. In nucleotides, the CDR3 is TGTGCCAGCAGCCCAACGCGGACTCTAAGCTACAATGAGCAGTTCTTC.

The gene calls are TRBV5-1 and TRBJ2-5, with D possibly being TRBD1 (6 bases). The closer fit of TRBJ2-7 to the DNA end suggests the J call may be wrong. This CDR3 has 15 residues. The germline V gene has CDR1 SGHRS and CDR2 YFSETQ. CDR3 in DNA: TGCGCCAGCAGCTGGAACAGGGACCCCTCCTACGAGCAGTACTTC. This gives the protein CASSWNRDPSYEQYF.

The V call is TRBV10-3, the J call TRBJ2-1, with TRBD2 identical over 9 bases. The ends lost 3 bases at V and 6 bases at J; junction bases unmatched: 6. Germline lookup yields CDR1 ENHRY and CDR2 SYGVKD. The CDR3 runs to 15 residues. The CDR3 bases are TGTGCCATCAGTGACGTGGGCGGGGGGGCCAATGAGCAGTTCTTC. This encodes CAISDVGGGANEQFF.

The chain employs TRBV2 and TRBJ2-1; TRBD2 aligns across 12 bases. Germline values: CDR1 SNHLY, CDR2 FYNNEI. The CDR3 has 17 amino acids. J was trimmed by 0 bases and V by 6 bases; bases with no gene match: 6. CDR3 nucleotides: TGTGCCAGCAGCGGACTAGCGGGACAGTACTCCTACAATGAGCAGTTCTTC. Translation: CASSGLAGQYSYNEQFF.

The chain links TRBV13 to TRBJ2-7; 9 bases are a match to TRBD1. J was trimmed by 2 bases and V by 3 bases; bases with no gene match: 2. Per the germline V gene, CDR1 is PRHDT and CDR2 is FYEKMQ (reference sequence). This CDR3 has 14 residues. CDR3 region: CASSFRTGAYEQYF. CDR3 coding DNA: TGTGCCAGCAGCTTCAGGACAGGGGCCTACGAGCAGTACTTC.

V is TRBV11-3 and J is TRBJ2-2; D uncertain. In germline, CDR1 is SGHNT, CDR2 YENEEA. V was trimmed by 6 bases and J by 6 bases, leaving 14 bases between them. The CDR3 consists of 14 residues. In DNA, the CDR3 is TGTGCCAGCAGACTCCTTAGCCGCGCCGGGGAGCTGTTTTTT. It specifies CASRLLSRAGELFF.

The chain combines TRBV30 with TRBJ2-5; D possibly corresponds to TRBD2 (6 bases). The V and J ends lost 0 bases and 5 bases respectively, with 16 bases between them. Germline CDR1 and CDR2: GTSNPN and SVGIG (reference sequence). CDR3 length: 15 amino acids. The CDR3 bases are TGTGCCTGGAGTGTTATCGCGGGGATTTCCGAGACCCAGTACTTC. This encodes CAWSVIAGISETQYF.

V and J are TRBV29-1 and TRBJ2-1; 10 bases align to TRBD1. Germline CDR1 reads SQVTM; CDR2 reads ANQGSEA. J lost 5 bases, V lost 0 bases, and 7 bases had no gene match. The CDR3 sequence is 16 residues long. The CDR3 loop reads CSVEDPVTGGNNEQFF. Here the CDR3 DNA reads TGCAGCGTTGAAGATCCCGTGACAGGGGGCAACAATGAGCAGTTCTTC.

About this clone itself: At the DNA level, this CDR3 is encoded by other sequences in the same sample as well. This chain connects TRBV2 to TRBJ1-2, with 7 bases matching TRBD1. The length of the CDR3 is 13 residues. Looked up from germline, CDR1 is SNHLY and CDR2 is FYNNEI. Germline trimming cut 6 bases from V and 11 bases from J; bases unmatched to any gene: 12. CDR3: CASSSDRERGYTF. The CDR3 bases are TGTGCCAGCAGCTCAGACAGGGAGCGTGGTTACACCTTC.

This rearrangement joins TRBV6-6 to TRBJ1-4, with D perhaps TRBD1 (6 bases). Germline V gene lookup returns CDR1 MNHNY and CDR2 SVGAGI (reference sequence). Trimming took off 0 bases at V and 4 bases at J, with 9 bases between the two ends. This CDR3 comprises 15 residues. CDR3 sequence reads: CASSYSRTVNEKLFF. The CDR3 DNA reads TGTGCCAGCAGTTACTCTCGGACAGTTAATGAAAAACTGTTTTTT.

This chain connects TRBV5-1 to TRBJ2-5, with D possibly matching TRBD2 (6 bases). CDR3 length: 15 amino acids. Germline V CDR1 and CDR2: SGHRS, YFSETQ. Trimming shortened V by 4 bases and J by 5 bases, and 18 bases separated the two germline ends. CDR3 nucleotide sequence: TGCGCCAGCAGCCCGGGGGATGGGGCACCGGAGACCCAGTACTTC. Encoded protein: CASSPGDGAPETQYF.

This clone was counted a single time. The chain uses TRBV4-1 and TRBJ2-5; TRBD1 might be the D (5 bases). The germline V gene encodes CDR1 MGHRA and CDR2 YSYEKL. The CDR3 is 18 residues long. Deletions cut 1 base from V and 4 bases from J, with 22 bases between. The CDR3 sequence is CASSQGRVPGSLGETQYF. The CDR3 DNA sequence: TGCGCCAGCAGCCAAGGCAGGGTCCCTGGTAGTTTGGGAGAGACCCAGTACTTC.

This clone has only a few counts. V is TRBV6-4 and J is TRBJ1-5, with D tentatively TRBD1 (5 bases). The germline V gene has CDR1 MRHNA and CDR2 SNTAGT. Trimming shortened V by 4 bases and J by 6 bases, and 16 bases separated the two germline ends. The CDR3 has 15 residues. The CDR3 DNA reads as TGTGCCAGCAGTGTCCAGTATGGAACAGGTCAGCCCCAGCATTTT. This translates into CASSVQYGTGQPQHF.

The chain is built from TRBV27 and TRBJ2-7; 9 bases are shared with TRBD1. The V gene end was trimmed by 6 bases and the J gene end by 2 bases; junction bases not matched to a gene: 8. This CDR3 is 15 amino acids long. The V gene's germline CDR1 is MNHEY and CDR2 SMNVEV (reference sequence). The CDR3 loop reads CASRGTGPPTYEQYF. The CDR3 DNA sequence: TGTGCCAGCAGGGGGACAGGGCCCCCCACCTACGAGCAGTACTTC.

This chain joins TRBV13 and TRBJ2-1; TRBD1 agrees at 8 bases. The CDR3 consists of 19 residues. From germline, CDR1 is PRHDT and CDR2 FYEKMQ (reference sequence). Trimming took 3 bases from V and 0 from J; bases not matched to a gene: 13. The CDR3 DNA follows: TGTGCCAGCAGCTTTCTCCGGGACAGGCTCAAAAGCTCCTACAATGAGCAGTTCTTC. The encoded protein is CASSFLRDRLKSSYNEQFF.

This clone was seen only once. The rearrangement links TRBV27 to TRBJ2-1, with a weak D call TRBD1 (7 bases). Trimming took off 8 bases at V and 7 bases at J, with 15 bases between the two ends. Per the germline V gene, CDR1 is MNHEY and CDR2 is SMNVEV (reference sequence). The CDR3 extends over 13 amino acids. The CDR3 bases are TGTGCCAGCGGAGGGGGCGGTGAGAATGAGCAGTTCTTC. It yields the protein CASGGGGENEQFF.

The genes are TRBV2 and TRBJ2-3, with D maybe TRBD1 (5 bases). V lost 7 bases and J 1 base, leaving 15 bases between the germline ends. The CDR3 runs 15 residues. Germline V gene lookup returns CDR1 SNHLY and CDR2 FYNNEI. This chain's CDR3 is CASTLGHSGTDTQYF. As DNA, the CDR3 is TGTGCCAGCACCCTCGGACACTCCGGCACAGATACGCAGTATTTT.

This chain links TRBV12-5 with TRBJ2-1; D may be TRBD1 (6 bases). This CDR3 spans 14 amino acids. Trimming left V 5 bases short and J 4 bases short, with 12 bases between. Germline V gene lookup returns CDR1 LGHNT and CDR2 FRNRAP. CDR3 amino acids: CASGDSTGYNEQFF. In nucleotides, the CDR3 is TGTGCTAGTGGTGACTCTACAGGGTACAATGAGCAGTTCTTC.

CDR3 bases: TGTGCCAGCAGCCATTCGAACGGTAAAACTGGAAACACCATATATTTT. This encodes CASSHSNGKTGNTIYF. This chain links TRBV4-2 with TRBJ1-3; D gene uncertain. The CDR3 is made up of 16 amino acids. Germline CDR1 reads LGHNA; CDR2 reads YNFKEQ. V lost 3 bases and J lost 2, with 14 bases in between.

J is TRBJ1-3 and V is TRBV10-2; the D is unclear. Germline V lookup: CDR1 WSHSY, CDR2 SAAADI. V was pared by 0 bases and J by 0 bases, with 9 bases between. The CDR3 spans 16 residues. CDR3 loop: CASSESMGSSGNTIYF. Here the CDR3 DNA reads TGCGCCAGCAGTGAGTCGATGGGGAGCTCTGGAAACACCATATATTTT.

The V and J genes are TRBV7-2 and TRBJ1-6; D uncertain. Germline V lookup: CDR1 SGHTA, CDR2 FQGNSA. The CDR3 sequence is 12 residues long. Trimming took 4 bases from V and 7 from J, leaving 5 bases between them. The CDR3 DNA is TGTGCCAGCAGCTCACGGAATTCACCCCTCCACTTT. Translating it yields CASSSRNSPLHF.

This clone was recorded once. The V call is TRBV14, the J call TRBJ1-1, with TRBD1 matching over 7 bases. V lost 4 bases, J lost 1 base, and 6 bases stayed unmatched. The CDR3 covers 15 residues. The germline V gene encodes CDR1 SGHDN and CDR2 FVKESK. DNA of the CDR3: TGTGCCAGCAGCCCAGTTAGGGGGCCGAACACTGAAGCTTTCTTT. Translated: CASSPVRGPNTEAFF.

Comment on this clone: A read error may account for a junction end that differs from germline. The chain uses TRBV5-1 and TRBJ2-7; D possibly corresponds to TRBD2 (6 bases). Germline V CDR1 and CDR2: SGHRS, YFSETQ. The CDR3 loop spans 9 amino acids. The CDR3 is CASSCGGNF. The CDR3 coding sequence is TGCGCCAGCAGCTGTGGGGGGAACTTC.

The CDR3 DNA sequence: TGTGCCAGCAGCCAGGGACTAGCGGGAGGGCCCTCTTACAATGAGCAGTTCTTC. This encodes CASSQGLAGGPSYNEQFF. The chain uses TRBV5-6 and TRBJ2-1; 16 bases agree with TRBD2. This CDR3 is built from 18 residues. Germline-derived CDR1 and CDR2 are SGHDT and YYEEEE. V gave up 4 bases and J gave up 4 bases; unmatched junction bases: 8.

This clone was detected a few times. The chain carries TRBV11-2 and TRBJ2-7; 10 bases are a match to TRBD2. The CDR3 totals 18 residues. Germline assignment: CDR1 SGHAT and CDR2 FQNNGV. The junction had 14 bases not matched to a gene; V was cut back by 0 bases and J by 6 bases. The CDR3 sequence: CASSLESSASGSRGEQYF. Here the CDR3 DNA reads TGTGCCAGCAGCTTAGAGTCCTCGGCTAGCGGGAGCAGGGGCGAGCAGTACTTC.

The V and J genes are TRBV27 and TRBJ1-1; weak D call: TRBD1 (5 bases). The CDR3 has 15 amino acids. Trimming removed 6 bases from V and 3 bases from J, with 17 bases in between. Germline lookup yields CDR1 MNHEY and CDR2 SMNVEV (reference sequence). The CDR3 nucleotides read TGTGCCAGCAGACCCCTCACAGGATTGGACACTGAAGCTTTCTTT. The encoded protein is CASRPLTGLDTEAFF.

The chain links TRBV11-2 to TRBJ1-1, with D hard to call. This CDR3 spans 12 amino acids. The germline V gene has CDR1 SGHAT and CDR2 FQNNGV. V was trimmed by 0 bases and J by 8 bases, leaving 7 bases between them. The CDR3 region has the DNA TGTGCCAGCAGCTTAGATCTAGGAGAAGCTTTCTTT. It specifies CASSLDLGEAFF.

The CDR3 protein is CASSSLDKHTEAFF. The CDR3 region has the DNA TGTGCCAGCAGCTCCCTGGACAAGCACACTGAAGCTTTCTTT. J is TRBJ1-1 and V is TRBV7-7, with a possible D match to TRBD1 (5 bases). Trimming pared 4 bases from V and 3 bases from J, leaving 12 bases between. The germline V gene has CDR1 SSHAT and CDR2 FNYEAQ (reference sequence). CDR3 length equals 14 residues.

The V call is TRBV19, the J call TRBJ1-6; a weak D match, TRBD1 (5 bases). V was pared by 1 base and J by 7 bases, with 8 bases between. Germline values: CDR1 LNHDA, CDR2 SQIVND (reference sequence). This CDR3 has 14 amino acids. The CDR3 sequence is CASSIGRANSPLHF. In DNA, the CDR3 is TGTGCCAGTAGTATAGGCAGGGCGAATTCACCCCTCCACTTT. The full variable domain, its missing parts supplied by reference TRBV19 and TRBJ1-6, is DGGITQSPKYLFRKEGQNVTLSCEQNLNHDAMYWYRQDPGQGLRLIYYSQIVNDFQKGDIAEGYSVSREKKESFPLTVTSAQKNPTAFYLCASSIGRANSPLHFGNGTRLTVT.

Comment on this clone: No conserved phenylalanine or tryptophan ends this CDR3, so it is likely a read error. The DNA is omitted, as the CDR3 cannot be located on it reliably, and the CDR3 follows TCRdb's listing. The rearrangement links TRBV6-1 to TRBJ1-2. Ends included, the CDR3 has 12 residues. In germline, CDR1 is MNHNS, CDR2 SASEGT. The CDR3 sequence is CASSPLGRGPAV.